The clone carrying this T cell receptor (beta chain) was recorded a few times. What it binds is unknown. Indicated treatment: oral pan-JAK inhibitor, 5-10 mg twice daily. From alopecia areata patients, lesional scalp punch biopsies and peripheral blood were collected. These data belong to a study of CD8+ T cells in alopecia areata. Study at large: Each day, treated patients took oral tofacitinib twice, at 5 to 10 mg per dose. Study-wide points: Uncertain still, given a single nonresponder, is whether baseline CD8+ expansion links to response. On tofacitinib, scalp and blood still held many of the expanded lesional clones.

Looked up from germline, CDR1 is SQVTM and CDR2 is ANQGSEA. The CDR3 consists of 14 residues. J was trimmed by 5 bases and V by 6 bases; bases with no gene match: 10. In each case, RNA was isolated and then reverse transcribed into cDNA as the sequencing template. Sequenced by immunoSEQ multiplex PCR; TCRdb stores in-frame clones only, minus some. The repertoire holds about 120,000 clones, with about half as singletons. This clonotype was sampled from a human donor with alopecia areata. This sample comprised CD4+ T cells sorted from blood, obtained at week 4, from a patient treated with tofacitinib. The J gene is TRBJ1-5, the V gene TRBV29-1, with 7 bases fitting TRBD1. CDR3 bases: TGCAGCGTGGGGACCGGGACAGCTTATCAGCCCCAGCATTTT. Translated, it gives CSVGTGTAYQPQHF. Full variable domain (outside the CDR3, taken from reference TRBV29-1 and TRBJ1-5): SAVISQKPSRDICQRGTSLTIQCQVDSQVTMMFWYRQQPGQSLTLIATANQGSEATYESGFVIDKFPISRPNLTFSTLTVSNMSPEDSSIYLCSVGTGTAYQPQHFGDGTRLSIL.